The present entry profiles one TCR beta chain with its context. PCR amplification relied on 60 Vbeta primers (plus 13 Jbeta primers). Sequencing used immunoSEQ multiplex PCR; TCRdb keeps in-frame clones, though not all of them. The data show 150,000 to 200,000 clones, about 71% seen once. The length of the CDR3 is 15 residues. The ends were cut back, 5 bases at V and 6 bases at J, with 17 bases in the middle. Per germline, CDR1 MNHEY and CDR2 SMNVEV (reference sequence). The data stem from a study of cytomegalovirus exposure and HLA in healthy donors. Study at large: Unique TCR beta sequences numbering approximately 120 million came from roughly 180 million T cells in an earlier analysis.

The sequenced material came from PBMCs. The receptor was derived from a woman in her 30s in good health and CMV-seronegative. The rearrangement uses TRBV27 and TRBJ2-1, with D tentatively TRBD2 (5 bases). CDR3 nucleotides: TGTGCCAGCAGTCCGCCCGGACTTCGCTTCAATGAGCAGTTCTTC. It is translated as CASSPPGLRFNEQFF.